The text below deals with one T cell receptor (beta chain). Its antigen remains unknown. The source of the sample is a study of post-analysis software for immune sequencing data. Findings and caveats of the study: Controls showed lower frequencies than patients for several TRBV segments, and TRBV5-6, TRBV5-1 and TRBV20-1 were among these. F measure clustering grouped samples strongly by preparation batch. Compared with controls, patients showed significantly lower normalized Chao1 diversity.

The CDR3 consists of 13 residues. V lost 3 bases, J lost 4 bases, and 12 bases lay in between. CDR1 and CDR2 (germline): DFQATT, SNEGSKA (reference sequence). cDNA libraries of TCR beta carried unique molecular identifiers. TCRdb called the PCR reads again in MiXCR, with one record for every CDR3 protein. The data show some 890,000 distinct CDR3 sequences, 53% seen once. The sequencing sample was made of blood. The V call is TRBV20-1, the J call TRBJ1-2, with unresolved D. This TCR was sampled from a girl between 5 and 17 years old with multiple sclerosis. The CDR3 nucleotides are TGCAGTGCTAGGGACCAACGGGGCTATGGCTACACCTTC. It specifies CSARDQRGYGYTF.